This T cell receptor (beta chain) was retrieved from a study of regulatory T cells in long-lasting Graves disease. Specified time point: persistent/refractory GD, antithyroid drugs over 5 years with positive TRAb. Preparation of the TCR library used RNA extracted from PBMCs. This clonotype was counted at least ten times. Researchers made TCR beta libraries by using iRepertoire HTBI primers and running Arm-PCR on CDR3 regions. TCRdb ran MiXCR on the multiplex PCR reads and lists one entry per CDR3 protein. Of about 660,000 distinct CDR3 sequences in the sample, 25% to 35% were seen once. Germline V gene data show CDR1 as SGHTA and CDR2 as FQGNSA. V lost 2 bases and J 5 bases, leaving 12 bases between the germline ends. The CDR3 covers 14 residues.

The input for sequencing was peripheral blood mononuclear cells (PBMCs), taken when the disease was refractory, from a patient treated with antithyroid drugs. The receptor was isolated from a female donor with Graves disease. The V gene is TRBV7-2, the J gene TRBJ2-5, with D perhaps matching TRBD1 (6 bases). Here the CDR3 DNA reads TGTGCCAGCAGCTTATCCCAGGGGTCCGAGACCCAGTACTTC. Its protein product is CASSLSQGSETQYF.